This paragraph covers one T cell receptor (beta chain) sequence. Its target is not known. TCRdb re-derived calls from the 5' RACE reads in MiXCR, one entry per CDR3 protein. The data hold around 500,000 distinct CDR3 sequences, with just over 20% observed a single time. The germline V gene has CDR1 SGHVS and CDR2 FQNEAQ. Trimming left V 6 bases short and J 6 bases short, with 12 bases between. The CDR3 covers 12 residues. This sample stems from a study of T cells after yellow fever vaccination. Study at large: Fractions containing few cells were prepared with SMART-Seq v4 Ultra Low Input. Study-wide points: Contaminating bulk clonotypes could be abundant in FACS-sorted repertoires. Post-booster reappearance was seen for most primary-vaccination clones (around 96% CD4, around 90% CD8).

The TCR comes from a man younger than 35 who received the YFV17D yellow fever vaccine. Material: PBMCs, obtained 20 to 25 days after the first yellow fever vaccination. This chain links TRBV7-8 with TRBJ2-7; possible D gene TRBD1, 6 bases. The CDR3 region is CASRKTGSEQYF. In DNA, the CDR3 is TGTGCCAGCAGAAAAACAGGGAGCGAGCAGTACTTC.